This T cell receptor beta chain was retrieved from a study of shared clonotypes between healthy human individuals. Method: immunoSEQ multiplex PCR; TCRdb's copy keeps in-frame clones and lacks some. Here the sample spans roughly 220,000 clones, 65% being singletons. The CDR3 has 13 residues. Germline assignment: CDR1 SGHVS and CDR2 FQNEAQ. The ends were cut back, 2 bases at V and 6 bases at J, with 7 bases in the middle. Sequencing was carried out using memory CD4+ T cells sorted from blood. Subset in this sample: CD45RA-negative fraction. The sequence was collected from a man aged 25 to 40 in good health. The V gene is TRBV7-8, the J gene TRBJ2-2, with D perhaps given as TRBD1 or TRBD2 (5 bases each). CDR3 sequence: CASSLLGAGELFF. As DNA, the CDR3 is TGTGCCAGCAGCTTACTGGGGGCCGGGGAGCTGTTTTTT.